These 10 T cell receptor beta chains were sequenced from one sample in a study of blood T cell repertoires in COVID-19. Clones were sequenced by immunoSEQ multiplex PCR, and TCRdb holds only the in-frame ones, with some missing. The repertoire has roughly 200,000 clones, about 80% of them found once; the top ten carry roughly 8.8%. Sequenced sample: peripheral blood. The receptors shown here come from a woman aged 50 to 60 with active or convalescent COVID-19.

CDR3 in amino acids: CASTHSIGRGHTEAFF. For the CDR3, the DNA is TGTGCCAGTACCCACTCCATAGGCAGGGGGCACACTGAAGCTTTCTTT. The chain is built from TRBV19 and TRBJ1-1; 8 bases align to TRBD1. The germline gives CDR1 LNHDA, CDR2 SQIVND (reference sequence). V lost 7 bases to trimming and J lost 3 bases; unmatched junction nucleotides: 13. The length of the CDR3 is 16 residues. Drawing the rest from reference TRBV19 and TRBJ1-1, the complete variable domain is DGGITQSPKYLFRKEGQNVTLSCEQNLNHDAMYWYRQDPGQGLRLIYYSQIVNDFQKGDIAEGYSVSREKKESFPLTVTSAQKNPTAFYLCASTHSIGRGHTEAFFGQGTRLTVV.

The rearrangement links TRBV7-9 to TRBJ1-2; TRBD1 matches 12 bases. The CDR3 loop spans 15 amino acids. Losses at the gene ends were 0 bases for V and 8 bases for J; bases not matched to a gene: 4. The germline CDR1 and CDR2 sequences are SEHNR and FQNEAQ (reference sequence). CDR3 sequence reads: CASSLAGTGGGGYTF. The CDR3 DNA reads TGTGCCAGCAGCTTAGCGGGGACAGGGGGCGGAGGCTACACCTTC.

The chain joins TRBV27 to TRBJ1-6; TRBD1 aligns across 7 bases. Trimming cost V 2 bases and J 9 bases; bases outside gene matches: 4. Per germline, CDR1 MNHEY and CDR2 SMNVEV (reference sequence). This CDR3 has 14 residues. DNA of the CDR3: TGTGCCAGCAGTTTAGAGAGGGGGCGTTCACCCCTCCACTTT. Translation gives CASSLERGRSPLHF.

This chain connects TRBV7-3 to TRBJ2-1, with D perhaps matching TRBD2 (6 bases). CDR1 and CDR2 (germline): SGHTA, FQGTGA. The CDR3 loop spans 16 amino acids. Trimming cost V 2 bases and J 3 bases, with 14 bases left between them. CDR3 nucleotide sequence: TGTGCCAGCAGCTTAGGTCTTGCGGGGAGCTACAATGAGCAGTTCTTC. The encoded protein is CASSLGLAGSYNEQFF.

The chain couples TRBV4-3 to TRBJ1-1, with D maybe TRBD1 (6 bases). With 0 bases removed from V and 11 bases from J, the gap between germline ends came to 13 bases. CDR1 and CDR2 from the germline V gene are LGHNA and YSLEER. This CDR3 is built from 13 residues. CDR3 bases: TGCGCCAGCAGCCAAGATTTGGGGGCAAAGGCTTTCTTT. Protein sequence: CASSQDLGAKAFF.

V usage is TRBV3-1 (or the pseudogene TRBV3-2) and J usage is TRBJ2-5, with a possible D match to TRBD1 (6 bases). CDR1 LGHDT and CDR2 YNNKEL come from the germline V gene (reference sequence). V lost 0 bases, J lost 7 bases, and 12 bases lay in between. This CDR3 has 14 residues. The CDR3, as DNA: TGTGCCAGCAGCCAAGATGTGGGGGCAAGGACCCAGTACTTC. Its translation: CASSQDVGARTQYF.

The genes are TRBV18 and TRBJ2-2, with 8 bases lining up with TRBD1. The V and J ends lost 3 bases and 6 bases, in that order; junction bases with no gene match: 9. This CDR3 has 16 residues. Germline CDR1 KGHSH, CDR2 LQKENI. CDR3 in amino acids: CASSPSRQGYSGELFF. The CDR3 DNA reads as TGTGCCAGCTCACCTTCGAGACAGGGGTACTCCGGGGAGCTGTTTTTT.

The rearrangement links TRBV19 to TRBJ2-5, with D hard to call. V lost 4 bases, J lost 0 bases, and 9 bases lay in between. This CDR3 is built from 14 residues. The germline CDR1 and CDR2 sequences are LNHDA and SQIVND (reference sequence). CDR3: CASSRTENQETQYF. The CDR3 nucleotides read TGTGCCAGTAGTAGAACAGAAAACCAAGAGACCCAGTACTTC.

The chain joins TRBV3-1 (or the pseudogene TRBV3-2) to TRBJ2-1; 7 bases map to TRBD2. V shed 0 bases and J 14 bases; nucleotides not matched to a gene: 10. The germline gives CDR1 LGHDT, CDR2 YNNKEL (reference sequence). This CDR3 region has 14 residues. The CDR3 reads CASSQDGLGGEEFF. The CDR3 DNA follows: TGTGCCAGCAGCCAAGATGGGCTTGGGGGGGAGGAGTTCTTC.

The rearrangement uses TRBV20-1 and TRBJ1-5; D is ambiguous. The V and J ends lost 1 base and 7 bases respectively, with 5 bases between them. This CDR3 contains 11 residues. Germline assignment: CDR1 DFQATT and CDR2 SNEGSKA (reference sequence). The DNA for the CDR3 is TGCAGTGCTAGAGCGGGGCAGCCCCAGCATTTT. This translates into CSARAGQPQHF.